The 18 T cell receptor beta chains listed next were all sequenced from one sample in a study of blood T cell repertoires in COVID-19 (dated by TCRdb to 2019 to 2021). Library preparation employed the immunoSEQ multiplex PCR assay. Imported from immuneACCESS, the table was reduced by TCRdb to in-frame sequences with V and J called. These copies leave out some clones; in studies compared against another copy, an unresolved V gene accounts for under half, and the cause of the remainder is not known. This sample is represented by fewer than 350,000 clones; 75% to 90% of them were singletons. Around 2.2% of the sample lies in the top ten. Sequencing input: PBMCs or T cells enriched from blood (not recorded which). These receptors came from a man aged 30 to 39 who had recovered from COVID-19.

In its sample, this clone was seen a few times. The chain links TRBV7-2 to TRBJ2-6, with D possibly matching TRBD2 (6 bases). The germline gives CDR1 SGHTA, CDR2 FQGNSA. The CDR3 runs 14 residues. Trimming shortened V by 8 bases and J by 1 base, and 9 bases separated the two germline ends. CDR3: CASSGVSGANVLTF. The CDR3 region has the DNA TGTGCCAGCTCGGGAGTTTCTGGGGCCAACGTCCTGACTTTC.

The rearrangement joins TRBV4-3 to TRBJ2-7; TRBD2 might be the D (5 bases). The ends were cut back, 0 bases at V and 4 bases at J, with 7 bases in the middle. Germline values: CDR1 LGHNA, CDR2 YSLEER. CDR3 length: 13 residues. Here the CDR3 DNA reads TGCGCCAGCAGCCAAGATTGGAGGTACGAGCAGTACTTC. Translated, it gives CASSQDWRYEQYF.

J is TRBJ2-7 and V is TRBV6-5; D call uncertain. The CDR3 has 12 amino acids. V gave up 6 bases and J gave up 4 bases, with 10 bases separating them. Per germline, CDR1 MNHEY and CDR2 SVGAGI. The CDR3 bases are TGTGCCAGCAGCCAAGCGCGATACGAGCAGTACTTC. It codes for CASSQARYEQYF.

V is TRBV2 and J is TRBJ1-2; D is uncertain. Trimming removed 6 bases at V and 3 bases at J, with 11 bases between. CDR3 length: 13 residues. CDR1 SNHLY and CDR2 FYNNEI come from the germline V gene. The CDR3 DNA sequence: TGTGCCAGCAGGGCCGGGGTCCACTATGGCTACACCTTC. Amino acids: CASRAGVHYGYTF.

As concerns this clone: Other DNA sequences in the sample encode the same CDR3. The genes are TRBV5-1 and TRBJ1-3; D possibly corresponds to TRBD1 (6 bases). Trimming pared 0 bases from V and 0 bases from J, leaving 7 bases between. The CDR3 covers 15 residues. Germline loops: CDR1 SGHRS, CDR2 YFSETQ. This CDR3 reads CASSLEGGSGNTIYF. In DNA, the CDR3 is TGCGCCAGCAGCTTGGAAGGGGGCTCTGGAAACACCATATATTTT.

The CDR3 nucleotides are TGCAGCGTCGTAACAGGGCCGAACACTGAAGCTTTCTTT. Translation: CSVVTGPNTEAFF. The V and J genes are TRBV29-1 and TRBJ1-1, with D tentatively TRBD1 (6 bases). V was shortened by 6 bases and J by 1 base, with 12 bases between the two germline ends. CDR1 and CDR2 from the germline V gene are SQVTM and ANQGSEA. The CDR3 totals 13 residues.

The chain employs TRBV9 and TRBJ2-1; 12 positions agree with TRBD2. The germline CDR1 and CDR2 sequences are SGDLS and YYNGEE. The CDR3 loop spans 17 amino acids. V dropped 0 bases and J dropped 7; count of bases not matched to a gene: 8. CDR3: CASSVVGWTSGVNEQFF. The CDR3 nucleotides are TGTGCCAGCAGCGTAGTTGGGTGGACTAGCGGGGTAAATGAGCAGTTCTTC.

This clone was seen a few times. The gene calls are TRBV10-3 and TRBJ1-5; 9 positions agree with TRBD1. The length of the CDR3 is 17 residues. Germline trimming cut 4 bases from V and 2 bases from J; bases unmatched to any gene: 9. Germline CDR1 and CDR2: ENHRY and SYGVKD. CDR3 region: CAISGEQGARGNQPQHF. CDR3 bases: TGTGCCATCAGTGGGGAACAGGGGGCAAGGGGCAATCAGCCCCAGCATTTT.

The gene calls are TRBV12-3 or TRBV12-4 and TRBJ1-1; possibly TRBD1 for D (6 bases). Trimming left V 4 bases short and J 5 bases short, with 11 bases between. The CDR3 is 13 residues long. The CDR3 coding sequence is TGTGCCAGCAGTTCTTACAGGGATACTGAAGCTTTCTTT. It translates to CASSSYRDTEAFF.

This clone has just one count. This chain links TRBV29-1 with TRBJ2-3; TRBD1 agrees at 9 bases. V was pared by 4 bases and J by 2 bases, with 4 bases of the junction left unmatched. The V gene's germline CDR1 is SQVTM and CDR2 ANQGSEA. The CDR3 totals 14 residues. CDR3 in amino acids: CSVGDRGITDTQYF. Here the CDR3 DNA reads TGCAGCGTTGGAGACAGGGGGATCACAGATACGCAGTATTTT.

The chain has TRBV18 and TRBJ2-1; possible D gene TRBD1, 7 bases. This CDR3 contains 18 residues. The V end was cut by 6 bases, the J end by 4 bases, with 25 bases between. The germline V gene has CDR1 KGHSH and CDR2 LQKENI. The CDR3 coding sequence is TGTGCCAGCTCCCTTTCCCCGACAGGGACTGATTCTTACAATGAGCAGTTCTTC. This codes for CASSLSPTGTDSYNEQFF.

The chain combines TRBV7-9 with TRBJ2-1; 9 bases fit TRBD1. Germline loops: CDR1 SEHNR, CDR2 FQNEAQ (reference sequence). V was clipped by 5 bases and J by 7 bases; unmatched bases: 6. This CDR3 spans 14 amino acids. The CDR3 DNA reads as TGTGCCAGCAGCCTACAGGGGGCTCAAAATGAGCAGTTCTTC. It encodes CASSLQGAQNEQFF.

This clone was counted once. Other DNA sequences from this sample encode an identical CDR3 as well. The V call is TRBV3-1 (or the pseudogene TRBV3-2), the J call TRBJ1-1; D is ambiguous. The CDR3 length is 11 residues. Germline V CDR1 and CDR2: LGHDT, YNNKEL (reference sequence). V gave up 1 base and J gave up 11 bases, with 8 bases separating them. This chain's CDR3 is CASSQGAEAFF. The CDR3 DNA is TGTGCCAGCAGCCAAGGTGCGGAGGCTTTCTTT.

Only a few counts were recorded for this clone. The CDR3 bases are TGTGCCAGCACCCCGGGACACCGGAACACTGAAGCTTTCTTT. Protein product: CASTPGHRNTEAFF. The V gene is TRBV6-5, the J gene TRBJ1-1; possible D gene TRBD1, 6 bases. The CDR3 contains 14 residues. Trimming cost V 7 bases and J 1 base, with 13 bases left between them. The V gene's germline CDR1 is MNHEY and CDR2 SVGAGI.

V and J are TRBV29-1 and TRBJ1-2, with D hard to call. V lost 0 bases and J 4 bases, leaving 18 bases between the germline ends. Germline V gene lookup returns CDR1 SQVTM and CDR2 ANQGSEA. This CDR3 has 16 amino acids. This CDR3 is CSVEDRAGLGSYGYTF. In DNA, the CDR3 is TGCAGCGTTGAAGATCGTGCGGGGTTGGGTAGCTATGGCTACACCTTC.

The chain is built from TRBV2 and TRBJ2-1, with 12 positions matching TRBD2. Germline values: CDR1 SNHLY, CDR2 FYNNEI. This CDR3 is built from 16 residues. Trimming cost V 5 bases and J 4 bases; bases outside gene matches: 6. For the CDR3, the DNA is TGTGCCAGCAGTCATAAGACTAGCGGGGGTTACAATGAGCAGTTCTTC. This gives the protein CASSHKTSGGYNEQFF.

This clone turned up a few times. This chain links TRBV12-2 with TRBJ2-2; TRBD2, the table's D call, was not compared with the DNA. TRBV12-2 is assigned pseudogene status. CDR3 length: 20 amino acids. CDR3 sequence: CASRLVPPLEGSPNTGELFF. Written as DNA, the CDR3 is TGTGCAAGTCGCTTAGTCCCTCCTCTAGAGGGCAGCCCGAACACCGGGGAGCTGTTTTTT.

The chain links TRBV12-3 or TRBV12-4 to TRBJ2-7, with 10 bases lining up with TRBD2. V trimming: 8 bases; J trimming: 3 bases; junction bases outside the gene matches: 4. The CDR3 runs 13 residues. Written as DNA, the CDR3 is TGTGCCAGCTGCTTAGCGGGGGGCTACGAGCAGTACTTC. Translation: CASCLAGGYEQYF.